This passage covers 18 T cell receptor beta chains from one sample sequenced in a study of T cell responses to AZD1222 COVID-19 vaccine. Data came from immunoSEQ multiplex PCR; TCRdb stores just in-frame clones and leaves some out. The sample records 70,000 to 95,000 clones, around nine tenths being singletons. The sequencing used peripheral blood, collected 28 days after the second AZD1222 dose. The receptors originated from an adult who received the AZD1222 COVID-19 vaccine.

The rearrangement uses TRBV18 and TRBJ1-5; D gene ambiguous. V was trimmed by 0 bases and J by 11 bases, leaving 8 bases between them. Germline V CDR1 and CDR2: KGHSH, LQKENI. The CDR3 totals 12 residues. Written as DNA, the CDR3 is TGTGCCAGCTCACCACCGAGAGGGTCCCAGCATTTT. Encoded protein: CASSPPRGSQHF.

The chain links TRBV3-1 (or the pseudogene TRBV3-2) to TRBJ1-2; D is unresolved. Trimming pared 1 base from V and 8 bases from J, leaving 11 bases between. The CDR3 contains 13 residues. The germline gives CDR1 LGHDT, CDR2 YNNKEL (reference sequence). The chain's CDR3 is CASSQAAAHGYTF. The CDR3 nucleotides read TGTGCCAGCAGCCAAGCGGCGGCGCACGGCTACACCTTC.

This chain connects TRBV3-1 (or the pseudogene TRBV3-2) to TRBJ1-3; D is uncertain. The V end lost 2 bases, the J end lost 7 bases, and 6 bases lay between the germline ends. Germline V gene lookup returns CDR1 LGHDT and CDR2 YNNKEL (reference sequence). This CDR3 has 12 amino acids. DNA for the CDR3: TGTGCCAGCAGCCAAACTGCGAACACCATATATTTT. Translating it yields CASSQTANTIYF.

This clone was detected a few times. The chain recombines TRBV19 with TRBJ2-1; D unresolved. CDR3 length: 14 amino acids. V was cut by 6 bases and J by 6 bases, with 15 bases left in between. Looked up from germline, CDR1 is LNHDA and CDR2 is SQIVND (reference sequence). CDR3 loop: CASSHVPSPNEQFF. CDR3 DNA sequence: TGTGCCAGTAGCCATGTCCCTTCCCCCAATGAGCAGTTCTTC.

The chain links TRBV6-2 or TRBV6-3 to TRBJ2-2; D is possibly TRBD2 (5 bases). The ends were cut back, 2 bases at V and 6 bases at J, with 10 bases in the middle. The CDR3 runs to 14 residues. CDR1 is MNHEY and CDR2 is SVGEGT in the germline V gene. This CDR3 reads CASSYTGNPGELFF. CDR3 DNA: TGTGCCAGCAGTTACACCGGGAATCCCGGGGAGCTGTTTTTT.

This clone appeared once. This rearrangement joins TRBV6-1 to TRBJ2-7; D not resolved. Trimming left V 2 bases short and J 2 bases short, with 16 bases between. The V gene's germline CDR1 is MNHNS and CDR2 SASEGT. The length of the CDR3 is 16 residues. The CDR3: CASSEKASDPAYEQYF. The DNA of the CDR3 is TGTGCCAGCAGTGAAAAGGCGTCCGACCCCGCCTACGAGCAGTACTTC.

The V and J genes are TRBV12-3 or TRBV12-4 and TRBJ2-2; D is unresolved. The length of the CDR3 is 13 residues. Trimming shortened V by 5 bases and J by 1 base, and 5 bases separated the two germline ends. The CDR3 DNA follows: TGTGCCAGCAGTGTTAGGAACACCGGGGAGCTGTTTTTT. Encoded protein: CASSVRNTGELFF.

This clone was recorded only once. A read error may account for a junction end that differs from germline. The rearrangement joins TRBV7-2 to TRBJ1-1; weak D call: TRBD1 (5 bases). The CDR3 consists of 14 residues. Germline assignment: CDR1 SGHTA and CDR2 FQGNSA. This CDR3 reads CASSGRKQSPGRLF. The DNA for the CDR3 is TGTGCCAGCAGCGGCAGAAAGCAGTCACCGGGGCGTCTCTTT.

This chain connects TRBV7-9 to TRBJ1-1; the match to TRBD1 covers 7 bases. Trimming took 2 bases from V and 4 from J; bases not matched to a gene: 7. CDR1 and CDR2 (germline): SEHNR, FQNEAQ (reference sequence). This CDR3 is 15 amino acids long. The CDR3 DNA reads TGTGCCAGCAGCTTAAGGACGGGGACAGCCACTGAAGCTTTCTTT. Its protein product is CASSLRTGTATEAFF.

The chain uses TRBV7-6 and TRBJ2-1; 7 bases fit TRBD1. Trimming removed 1 base from V and 2 bases from J; junction bases left unmatched: 8. Germline CDR1 is SGHVS and CDR2 is FNYEAQ. The CDR3 spans 17 residues. CDR3: CASSLVGGAQAYNEQFF. The CDR3 nucleotides read TGTGCCAGCAGCTTAGTAGGGGGCGCGCAGGCCTACAATGAGCAGTTCTTC. The full variable domain, with the rest looked up from reference TRBV7-6 and TRBJ2-1, is GAGVSQSPRYKVTKRGQDVALRCDPISGHVSLYWYRQALGQGPEFLTYFNYEAQQDKSGLPNDRFSAERPEGSISTLTIQRTEQRDSAMYRCASSLVGGAQAYNEQFFGPGTRLTVL.

This clone appeared a few times. The CDR3 here is CASSLDSYEAFF. CDR3 sequence (DNA): TGTGCCAGCAGTCTTGACTCGTATGAAGCTTTCTTT. J is TRBJ1-1 and V is TRBV7-9; no definite D call. CDR1 and CDR2 (germline): SEHNR, FQNEAQ (reference sequence). V was pared by 6 bases and J by 7 bases, with 12 bases between. This CDR3 has 12 amino acids.

The chain combines TRBV11-3 with TRBJ1-5; unclear D gene. CDR1 is SGHNT and CDR2 is YENEEA in the germline V gene. The CDR3 has 10 amino acids. The V gene lost 4 bases and the J gene lost 9 bases, with 4 bases spanning the gap. The CDR3 sequence is CASSCWPQHF. DNA for the CDR3: TGTGCCAGCAGCTGTTGGCCCCAGCATTTT.

The chain employs TRBV11-2 and TRBJ2-1; D might be TRBD2 (6 bases). The germline CDR1 and CDR2 sequences are SGHAT and FQNNGV. The CDR3 has 14 amino acids. Trimming pared 4 bases from V and 4 bases from J, leaving 11 bases between. CDR3 sequence reads: CASSSEGRYNEQFF. The CDR3 region has the DNA TGTGCCAGCAGCTCGGAGGGCCGGTACAATGAGCAGTTCTTC.

To note about this clone: The sample contains more than one DNA sequence encoding this CDR3. The chain has TRBV19 and TRBJ2-3; D perhaps matches TRBD1 (5 bases). This CDR3 comprises 15 residues. Trimming left V 5 bases short and J 2 bases short, with 14 bases between. Germline CDR1 reads LNHDA; CDR2 reads SQIVND (reference sequence). The CDR3 reads CASSPGPTPTDTQYF. CDR3 coding DNA: TGTGCCAGTAGTCCAGGGCCTACCCCCACAGATACGCAGTATTTT.

Comment on this clone: This CDR3 is also generated by other DNA sequences in the sample. V gene TRBV7-9 combines with J gene TRBJ2-2; the D gene is possibly TRBD2 (5 bases). This CDR3 has 14 amino acids. Per germline, CDR1 SEHNR and CDR2 FQNEAQ (reference sequence). Trimming took off 5 bases at V and 0 bases at J, with 7 bases between the two ends. CDR3 residues: CASSPTTNTGELFF. CDR3 in DNA: TGTGCCAGCAGCCCGACTACGAACACCGGGGAGCTGTTTTTT.

The chain couples TRBV28 to TRBJ2-3, with D possibly TRBD1 on 6 matching bases. Deletions cut 5 bases from V and 0 bases from J, with 12 bases between. Germline values: CDR1 MDHEN, CDR2 SYDVKM. This CDR3 has 15 amino acids. CDR3 in DNA: TGTGCCAGCAGTCCCCTGGGGGCTAGCACAGATACGCAGTATTTT. Translating it yields CASSPLGASTDTQYF.

This chain joins TRBV18 and TRBJ2-7, with D maybe TRBD1 (5 bases). Germline CDR1 KGHSH, CDR2 LQKENI. The CDR3 runs to 13 residues. The ends were cut back, 2 bases at V and 4 bases at J, with 9 bases in the middle. The DNA for the CDR3 is TGTGCCAGCTCACCAGGCAGGGATTACGAGCAGTACTTC. It codes for CASSPGRDYEQYF.

This clone was counted a few times. The chain links TRBV7-9 to TRBJ2-7, with 7 bases fitting TRBD1. The V and J ends lost 11 bases and 2 bases, in that order; junction bases with no gene match: 9. The V gene's germline CDR1 is SEHNR and CDR2 FQNEAQ (reference sequence). CDR3 length: 13 residues. The CDR3 DNA sequence: TGTGCCGGCCGGGACAGTCTAGCCTACGAGCAGTACTTC. The encoded protein is CAGRDSLAYEQYF.